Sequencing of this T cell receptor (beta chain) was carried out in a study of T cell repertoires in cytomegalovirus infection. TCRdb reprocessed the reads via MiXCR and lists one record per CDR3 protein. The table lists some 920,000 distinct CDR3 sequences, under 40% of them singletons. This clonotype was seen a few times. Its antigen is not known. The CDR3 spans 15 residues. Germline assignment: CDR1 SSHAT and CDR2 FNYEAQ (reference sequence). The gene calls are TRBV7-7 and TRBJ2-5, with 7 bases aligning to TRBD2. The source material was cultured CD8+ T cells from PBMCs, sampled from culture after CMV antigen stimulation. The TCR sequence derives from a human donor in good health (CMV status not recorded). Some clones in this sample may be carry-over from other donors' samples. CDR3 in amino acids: CASAHGRGPVETQYF. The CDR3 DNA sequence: TGTGCTAGCGCCCATGGGAGGGGCCCGGTGGAGACCCAGTACTTC.